Sequencing of this TCR beta chain was carried out in a study of blood T cell repertoires in COVID-19. About the research overall: From T cells, B-cell-depleted T cells, or PBMCs came the material, which was cDNA or gDNA.

Everyone who took part was about 18 to 89 years old, and they came from roughly 25 US areas. Assay: immunoSEQ multiplex PCR; the TCRdb copy retains only in-frame clones and omits some. The table records under 350,000 clones, 65% to 90% of them present only once. CDR3 length equals 13 residues. Germline assignment: CDR1 LNHDA and CDR2 SQIVND (reference sequence). The V gene lost 3 bases and the J gene lost 4 bases, with 9 bases spanning the gap. Sequenced input: PBMCs or T cells enriched from blood (not recorded which). The receptor's source is a woman in her thirties or forties with acute COVID-19. This chain uses TRBV19 with TRBJ2-5; the D is unclear. CDR3 loop: CASSIRGPETQYF. DNA for the CDR3: TGTGCCAGTAGTATTAGAGGTCCAGAGACCCAGTACTTC. The complete variable domain, with remaining parts taken from reference TRBV19 and TRBJ2-5, reads DGGITQSPKYLFRKEGQNVTLSCEQNLNHDAMYWYRQDPGQGLRLIYYSQIVNDFQKGDIAEGYSVSREKKESFPLTVTSAQKNPTAFYLCASSIRGPETQYFGPGTRLLVL.